A single sample is the source of the 27 T cell receptor beta chains below, sequenced in a study of control samples from healthy donors and cancer patients. Measured with immunoSEQ multiplex PCR; TCRdb has only the in-frame clones, and not every one. The sample consists of about 170,000 clones, roughly 94% of them appearing once. Sequenced input: blood. These TCRs come from a woman under 30 in good health.

This clone was seen a handful of times. The rearrangement uses TRBV27 and TRBJ1-4; the match to TRBD1 covers 7 bases. V lost 5 bases, J lost 6 bases, and 3 bases stayed unmatched. This CDR3 has 13 amino acids. Per germline, CDR1 MNHEY and CDR2 SMNVEV (reference sequence). CDR3 nucleotides: TGTGCCAGCAGTATGACAGGGTATGAAAAACTGTTTTTT. This translates into CASSMTGYEKLFF.

The rearrangement joins TRBV6-5 to TRBJ1-1; D might be TRBD1 (6 bases). This CDR3 is 13 amino acids long. Germline V gene lookup returns CDR1 MNHEY and CDR2 SVGAGI. Trimming stripped 2 bases from V and 4 bases from J, with 8 bases between. DNA for the CDR3: TGTGCCAGCAGTTACCAAGGGGGCACTGAAGCTTTCTTT. Amino acid sequence: CASSYQGGTEAFF.

V gene TRBV2 combines with J gene TRBJ1-2; 8 bases line up with TRBD1. Per germline, CDR1 SNHLY and CDR2 FYNNEI. CDR3 length equals 14 residues. Losses at the gene ends were 10 bases for V and 2 bases for J; bases not matched to a gene: 9. CDR3 bases: TGTGCCACGTCTCAGGACAGGGTAAACTATGGCTACACCTTC. Translation gives CATSQDRVNYGYTF. Using reference TRBV2 and TRBJ1-2 for the parts outside the CDR3, the full variable domain is EPEVTQTPSHQVTQMGQEVILRCVPISNHLYFYWYRQILGQKVEFLVSFYNNEISEKSEIFDDQFSVERPDGSNFTLKIRSTKLEDSAMYFCATSQDRVNYGYTFGSGTRLTVV.

This chain connects TRBV27 to TRBJ1-1; tentative D call: TRBD1 (5 bases). The CDR3 is 15 residues long. V was trimmed by 3 bases and J by 6 bases, leaving 17 bases between them. Per the germline V gene, CDR1 is MNHEY and CDR2 is SMNVEV (reference sequence). CDR3 region: CASSLIGGTLPEAFF. In DNA, the CDR3 is TGTGCCAGCAGTTTGATTGGGGGAACCCTACCTGAAGCTTTCTTT.

The CDR3 is CASSLLERGDNEQFF. CDR3 sequence (DNA): TGTGCCAGCAGCTTATTAGAGCGGGGGGACAATGAGCAGTTCTTC. V is TRBV11-3 and J is TRBJ2-1, with TRBD2 matching 9 bases. V was pared by 2 bases and J by 5 bases, with 4 bases of the junction left unmatched. There are 15 residues in the CDR3. The germline V gene encodes CDR1 SGHNT and CDR2 YENEEA.

In regard to this clone: Other nucleotide sequences from this sample produce the same CDR3. V usage is TRBV7-9 and J usage is TRBJ1-1, with D uncertain. This CDR3 has 12 residues. Trimming removed 3 bases from V and 10 bases from J, with 12 bases in between. CDR1 and CDR2 from the germline V gene are SEHNR and FQNEAQ (reference sequence). This CDR3 is CASSFYDAGAFF. Written as DNA, the CDR3 is TGTGCCAGCAGCTTCTACGACGCAGGAGCTTTCTTT.

This clone occurred once. The rearrangement uses TRBV6-6 and TRBJ1-5; a possible D gene is TRBD1 (5 bases). CDR3 length: 14 amino acids. CDR1 and CDR2 (germline): MNHNY, SVGAGI (reference sequence). V was pared by 2 bases and J by 7 bases, with 12 bases between. The DNA of the CDR3 is TGTGCCAGCAGTTACGTTGAAGGGGCCCAGCCCCAGCATTTT. Its translation: CASSYVEGAQPQHF.

The chain employs TRBV18 and TRBJ2-1, with D perhaps TRBD1 (5 bases). The CDR3 is made up of 15 amino acids. V dropped 0 bases and J dropped 5 bases, with 11 bases sitting between them. The germline V gene has CDR1 KGHSH and CDR2 LQKENI. The CDR3 reads CASSPPVRADNEQFF. The DNA for the CDR3 is TGTGCCAGCTCACCACCGGTCAGGGCCGACAATGAGCAGTTCTTC.

The rearrangement links TRBV7-9 to TRBJ1-6, with D possibly being TRBD1 (5 bases). V shed 5 bases and J shed 0 bases, with 11 bases lying between them. The CDR3 length is 16 residues. Germline CDR1 is SEHNR and CDR2 is FQNEAQ (reference sequence). CDR3 DNA sequence: TGTGCCAGCAGCGTCGACAGATCCTCCTATAATTCACCCCTCCACTTT. This codes for CASSVDRSSYNSPLHF.

V usage is TRBV5-1 and J usage is TRBJ2-5; possibly TRBD2 for D (5 bases). Germline CDR1 and CDR2: SGHRS and YFSETQ. The CDR3 contains 14 residues. The V end lost 4 bases, the J end lost 2 bases, and 12 bases lay between the germline ends. The CDR3: CASSLGLGQETQYF. In DNA form, the CDR3 reads TGCGCCAGCAGCCTCGGACTGGGGCAAGAGACCCAGTACTTC.

This sequence joins TRBV7-8 and TRBJ1-2, with no clear D. Germline CDR1 SGHVS, CDR2 FQNEAQ. This CDR3 comprises 14 residues. The V gene lost 2 bases and the J gene lost 2 bases, with 9 bases spanning the gap. This CDR3 is CASSLRPENYGYTF. CDR3 DNA sequence: TGTGCCAGCAGCTTACGGCCGGAAAACTATGGCTACACCTTC. The whole variable domain, remainder taken from reference TRBV7-8 and TRBJ1-2, is GAGVSQSPRYKVAKRGQDVALRCDPISGHVSLFWYQQALGQGPEFLTYFQNEAQLDKSGLPSDRFFAERPEGSVSTLKIQRTQQEDSAVYLCASSLRPENYGYTFGSGTRLTVV.

The rearrangement links TRBV27 to TRBJ1-2; 9 bases are shared with TRBD1. This CDR3 is built from 13 residues. Germline trimming cut 3 bases from V and 7 bases from J; bases unmatched to any gene: 3. The V gene's germline CDR1 is MNHEY and CDR2 SMNVEV (reference sequence). The CDR3 loop is CASSFLDRGGYTF. The CDR3 nucleotides are TGTGCCAGCAGTTTCCTGGACAGGGGTGGCTACACCTTC.

The genes are TRBV24-1 and TRBJ2-1; weak D call: TRBD1 (6 bases). Per germline, CDR1 KGHDR and CDR2 SFDVKD. The germline V and J ends were trimmed by 2 bases and 8 bases, with 18 bases remaining between them. The CDR3 spans 16 residues. The DNA for the CDR3 is TGTGCCACCAGTGATTCCCGTTATACACAGGGTTATGAGCAGTTCTTC. It codes for CATSDSRYTQGYEQFF.

The chain has TRBV19 and TRBJ1-1; TRBD1 might be the D (5 bases). Trimming pared 5 bases from V and 1 base from J, leaving 8 bases between. The germline V gene encodes CDR1 LNHDA and CDR2 SQIVND (reference sequence). The CDR3 has 13 residues. CDR3 DNA sequence: TGTGCCAGTAGTTTTGACAGGAACACTGAAGCTTTCTTT. Amino acids: CASSFDRNTEAFF.

The chain carries TRBV3-1 (or the pseudogene TRBV3-2) and TRBJ1-2; no clear D. The CDR3 runs 13 residues. The germline CDR1 and CDR2 sequences are LGHDT and YNNKEL (reference sequence). The V end lost 4 bases, the J end lost 1 base, and 7 bases lay between the germline ends. The CDR3 protein is CASSLGRNYGYTF. CDR3 nucleotides: TGTGCCAGCAGCCTCGGGCGTAACTATGGCTACACCTTC.

This chain uses TRBV3-1 (or the pseudogene TRBV3-2) with TRBJ1-5; D may be TRBD1 (6 bases). The CDR3 is 15 residues long. Trimming shortened V by 4 bases and J by 11 bases, and 21 bases separated the two germline ends. Germline values: CDR1 LGHDT, CDR2 YNNKEL (reference sequence). CDR3 loop: CASSPKGTSFLSQHF. CDR3 DNA: TGTGCCAGCAGCCCTAAGGGGACAAGCTTTTTATCCCAGCATTTT.

The CDR3 region has the DNA TGTGCCATCAGTGACCTGGCAGGTGTTTTGCGAAACACCATATATTTT. Protein product: CAISDLAGVLRNTIYF. This chain links TRBV10-3 with TRBJ1-3; D remains ambiguous. CDR1 and CDR2 from the germline V gene are ENHRY and SYGVKD. V was pared by 3 bases and J by 5 bases, with 17 bases between. There are 16 residues in the CDR3.

This CDR3 is CASSAHSNQPQHF. Written as DNA, the CDR3 is TGTGCCAGCAGCGCACATAGCAATCAGCCCCAGCATTTT. The chain carries TRBV9 and TRBJ1-5; no clear D. Trimming left V 3 bases short and J 0 bases short, with 4 bases between. The CDR3 is 13 residues long. Germline lookup yields CDR1 SGDLS and CDR2 YYNGEE.

The V gene is TRBV27, the J gene TRBJ2-5; either TRBD1 or TRBD2 may fit D (7 bases each). Germline V gene sequence: CDR1 MNHEY, CDR2 SMNVEV (reference sequence). Deletions cut 11 bases from V and 5 bases from J, with 24 bases between. CDR3 size: 15 residues. CDR3 nucleotides: TGTGCCGGCGTTTCGGGGAGGGGGCCGTGGGAGACCCAGTACTTC. Its translation is CAGVSGRGPWETQYF.

This chain joins TRBV25-1 and TRBJ1-6; perhaps TRBD1 as D (6 bases). The CDR3 is 17 residues long. Germline lookup yields CDR1 MGHDK and CDR2 SYGVNS. V shed 6 bases and J shed 6 bases, with 21 bases lying between them. As DNA, the CDR3 is TGTGCCAGCAGCGCCCTGGTTGGGGGCGTTGGTAATTCACCCCTCCACTTT. Its translation is CASSALVGGVGNSPLHF.

The chain employs TRBV11-2 and TRBJ2-1; D is ambiguous. The CDR3 runs 15 residues. Trimming cost V 5 bases and J 9 bases, with 20 bases left between them. Germline CDR1 reads SGHAT; CDR2 reads FQNNGV. The CDR3 region is CASSLRLGDNTEQFF. CDR3 DNA: TGTGCCAGCAGCCTTCGGTTGGGCGACAACACTGAGCAGTTCTTC.

The chain recombines TRBV10-3 with TRBJ1-1, with no clear D. V dropped 4 bases and J dropped 0 bases, with 15 bases sitting between them. This CDR3 contains 16 residues. The germline gives CDR1 ENHRY, CDR2 SYGVKD. In DNA form, the CDR3 reads TGTGCCATCAGTGTGGAGGGCGATTGGGTGAACACTGAAGCTTTCTTT. As protein: CAISVEGDWVNTEAFF.

This chain connects TRBV7-3 to TRBJ1-2; TRBD1 matches at 7 bases. The germline V gene has CDR1 SGHTA and CDR2 FQGTGA. The CDR3 contains 13 residues. Unmatched junction bases numbered 3, after V lost 3 bases and J lost 5 bases. This CDR3 is CASSLQGGYGYTF. CDR3 bases: TGTGCCAGCAGCTTGCAGGGGGGTTATGGCTACACCTTC.

The chain has TRBV4-1 and TRBJ2-1, with D unresolved. V was trimmed by 5 bases and J by 4 bases, leaving 3 bases between them. The V gene's germline CDR1 is MGHRA and CDR2 YSYEKL. The CDR3 length is 11 residues. The CDR3 bases are TGCGCCAGCAGCGGGTACAATGAGCAGTTCTTC. This gives the protein CASSGYNEQFF.

The V call is TRBV12-5, the J call TRBJ1-2; D gene ambiguous. CDR1 and CDR2 from the germline V gene are LGHNT and FRNRAP. With 3 bases removed from V and 1 base from J, the gap between germline ends came to 9 bases. The CDR3 has 14 residues. Here the CDR3 DNA reads TGTGCTAGTGGTTTATGGAACATTAACTATGGCTACACCTTC. Translating gives CASGLWNINYGYTF.

This clone appeared once. The chain combines TRBV3-1 (or the pseudogene TRBV3-2) with TRBJ2-1; 10 positions match TRBD2. CDR3 length: 16 amino acids. V lost 4 bases, J lost 4 bases, and 7 bases stayed unmatched. Germline assignment: CDR1 LGHDT and CDR2 YNNKEL (reference sequence). In DNA form, the CDR3 reads TGTGCCAGCAGCCTAGGACTAGCGGTCTATTACAATGAGCAGTTCTTC. Its protein is CASSLGLAVYYNEQFF.

As regards this clone: Within the sample, other DNA sequences also encode this same CDR3. Written as DNA, the CDR3 is TGTGCCAGCAGTAGCTATAATTCACCCCTCCACTTT. As protein: CASSSYNSPLHF. The rearrangement links TRBV27 to TRBJ1-6, with D unresolved. The CDR3 has 12 amino acids. V was shortened by 5 bases and J by 3 bases, with 2 bases between the two germline ends. Germline V CDR1 and CDR2: MNHEY, SMNVEV (reference sequence).